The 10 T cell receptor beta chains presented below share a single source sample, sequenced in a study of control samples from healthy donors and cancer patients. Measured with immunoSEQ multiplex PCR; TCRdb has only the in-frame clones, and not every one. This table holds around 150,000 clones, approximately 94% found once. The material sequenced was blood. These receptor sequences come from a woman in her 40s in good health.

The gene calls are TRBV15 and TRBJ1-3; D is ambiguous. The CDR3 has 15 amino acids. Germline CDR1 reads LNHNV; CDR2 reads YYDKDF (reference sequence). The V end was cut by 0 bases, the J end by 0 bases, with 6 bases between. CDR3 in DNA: TGTGCCACCAGCAGAGATCAGATCTCTGGAAACACCATATATTTT. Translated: CATSRDQISGNTIYF.

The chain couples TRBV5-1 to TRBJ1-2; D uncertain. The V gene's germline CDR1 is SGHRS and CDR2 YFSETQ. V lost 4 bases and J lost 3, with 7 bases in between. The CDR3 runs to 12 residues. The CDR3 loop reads CASSPDHYGYTF. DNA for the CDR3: TGCGCCAGCAGCCCAGACCACTATGGCTACACCTTC.

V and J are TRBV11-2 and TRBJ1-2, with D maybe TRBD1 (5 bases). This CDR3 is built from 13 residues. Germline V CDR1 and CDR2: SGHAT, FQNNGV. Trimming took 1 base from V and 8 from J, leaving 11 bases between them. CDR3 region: CASSLAYSGGYTF. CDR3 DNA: TGTGCCAGCAGCTTAGCGTACTCAGGGGGCTACACCTTC.

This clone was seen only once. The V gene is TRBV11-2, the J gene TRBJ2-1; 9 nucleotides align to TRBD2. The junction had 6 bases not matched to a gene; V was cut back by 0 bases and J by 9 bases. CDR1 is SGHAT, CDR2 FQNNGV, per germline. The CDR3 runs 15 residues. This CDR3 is CASSLERGGALEQFF. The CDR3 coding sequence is TGTGCCAGCAGCTTAGAGCGCGGGGGGGCCCTTGAGCAGTTCTTC.

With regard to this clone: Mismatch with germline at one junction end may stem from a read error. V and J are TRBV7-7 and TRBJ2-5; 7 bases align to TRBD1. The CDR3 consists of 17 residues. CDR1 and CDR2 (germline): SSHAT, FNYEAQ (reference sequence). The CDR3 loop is CASSLLTGATGGETQYF. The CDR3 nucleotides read TGTGCTAGCAGCTTATTAACAGGGGCGACGGGTGGGGAGACCCAGTACTTC. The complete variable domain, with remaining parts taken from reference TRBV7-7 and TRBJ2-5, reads GAGVSQSPRYKVTKRGQDVTLRCDPISSHATLYWYQQALGQGPEFLTYFNYEAQPDKSGLPSDRFSAERPEGSISTLTIQRTEQRDSAMYRCASSLLTGATGGETQYFGPGTRLLVL.

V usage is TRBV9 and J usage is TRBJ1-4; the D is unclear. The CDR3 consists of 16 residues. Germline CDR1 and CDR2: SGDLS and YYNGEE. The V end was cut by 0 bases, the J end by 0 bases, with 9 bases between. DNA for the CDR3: TGTGCCAGCAGCGTAGGATCCATCTCAACTAATGAAAAACTGTTTTTT. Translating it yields CASSVGSISTNEKLFF.

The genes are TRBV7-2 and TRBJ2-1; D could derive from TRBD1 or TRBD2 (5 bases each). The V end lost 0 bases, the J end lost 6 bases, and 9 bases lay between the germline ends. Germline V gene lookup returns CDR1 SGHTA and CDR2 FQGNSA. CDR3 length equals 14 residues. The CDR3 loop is CASSLAGPVNEQFF. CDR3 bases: TGTGCCAGCAGCTTAGCGGGACCGGTCAATGAGCAGTTCTTC.

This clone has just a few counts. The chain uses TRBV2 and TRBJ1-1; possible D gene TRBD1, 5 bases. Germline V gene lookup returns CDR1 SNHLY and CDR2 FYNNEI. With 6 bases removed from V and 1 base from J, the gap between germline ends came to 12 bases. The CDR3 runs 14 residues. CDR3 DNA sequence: TGTGCCAGCAGGGTAATAGGGGAGAACACTGAAGCTTTCTTT. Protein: CASRVIGENTEAFF.

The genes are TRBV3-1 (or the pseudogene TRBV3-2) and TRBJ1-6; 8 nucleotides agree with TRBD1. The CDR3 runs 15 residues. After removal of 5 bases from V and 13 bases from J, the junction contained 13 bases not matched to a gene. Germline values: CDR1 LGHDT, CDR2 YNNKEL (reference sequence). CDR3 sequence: CASSYLSNTGGPLHF. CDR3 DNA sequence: TGTGCCAGCAGCTATCTTTCGAACACAGGGGGGCCCCTCCACTTT.

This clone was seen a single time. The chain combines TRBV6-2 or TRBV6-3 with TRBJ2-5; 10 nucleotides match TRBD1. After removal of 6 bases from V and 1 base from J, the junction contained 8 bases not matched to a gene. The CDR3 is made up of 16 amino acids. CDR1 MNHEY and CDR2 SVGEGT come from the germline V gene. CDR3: CASSLGQGVRQETQYF. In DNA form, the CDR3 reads TGTGCCAGCAGCCTTGGACAGGGGGTACGCCAAGAGACCCAGTACTTC.